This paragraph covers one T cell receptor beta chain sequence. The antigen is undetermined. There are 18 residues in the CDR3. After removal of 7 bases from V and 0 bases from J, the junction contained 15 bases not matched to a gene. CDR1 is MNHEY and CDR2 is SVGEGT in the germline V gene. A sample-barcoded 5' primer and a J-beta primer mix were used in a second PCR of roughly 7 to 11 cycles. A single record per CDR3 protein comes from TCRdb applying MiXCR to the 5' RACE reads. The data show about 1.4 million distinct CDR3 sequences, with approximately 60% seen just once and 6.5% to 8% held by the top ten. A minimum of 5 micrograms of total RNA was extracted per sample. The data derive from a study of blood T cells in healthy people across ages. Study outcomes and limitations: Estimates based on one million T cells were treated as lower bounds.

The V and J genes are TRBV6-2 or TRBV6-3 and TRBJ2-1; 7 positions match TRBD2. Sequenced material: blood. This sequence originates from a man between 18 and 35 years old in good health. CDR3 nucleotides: TGTGCCAGCAAACTGTATGGGACTACCATTCGCTCCTACAATGAGCAGTTCTTC. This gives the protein CASKLYGTTIRSYNEQFF.